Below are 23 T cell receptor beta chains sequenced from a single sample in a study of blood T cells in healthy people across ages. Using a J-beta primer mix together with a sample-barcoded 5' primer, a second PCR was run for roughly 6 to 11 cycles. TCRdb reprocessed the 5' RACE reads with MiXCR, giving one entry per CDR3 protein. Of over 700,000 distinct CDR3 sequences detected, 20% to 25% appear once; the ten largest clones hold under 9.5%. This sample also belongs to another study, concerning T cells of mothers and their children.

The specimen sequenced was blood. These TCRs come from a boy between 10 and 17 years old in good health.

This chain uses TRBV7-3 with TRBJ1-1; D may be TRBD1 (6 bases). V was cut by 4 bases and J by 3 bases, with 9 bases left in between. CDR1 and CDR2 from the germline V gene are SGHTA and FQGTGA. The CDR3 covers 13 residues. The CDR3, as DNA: TGTGCCAGCAGCTCTCACAGGGACACTGAAGCTTTCTTT. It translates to CASSSHRDTEAFF. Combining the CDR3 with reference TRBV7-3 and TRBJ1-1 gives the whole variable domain GAGVSQTPSNKVTEKGKYVELRCDPISGHTALYWYRQSLGQGPEFLIYFQGTGAADDSGLPNDRFFAVRPEGSVSTLKIQRTERGDSAVYLCASSSHRDTEAFFGQGTRLTVV.

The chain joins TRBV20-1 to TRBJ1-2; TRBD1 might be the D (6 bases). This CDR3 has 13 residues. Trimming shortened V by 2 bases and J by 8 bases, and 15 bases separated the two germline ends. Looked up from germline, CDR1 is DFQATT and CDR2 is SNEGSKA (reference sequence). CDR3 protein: CSARYPGGEGYTF. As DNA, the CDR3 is TGCAGTGCTAGATATCCCGGGGGCGAAGGCTACACCTTC.

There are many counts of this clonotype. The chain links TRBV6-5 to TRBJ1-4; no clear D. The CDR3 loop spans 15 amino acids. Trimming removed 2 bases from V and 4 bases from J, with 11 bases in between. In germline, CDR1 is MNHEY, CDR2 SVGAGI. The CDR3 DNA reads TGTGCCAGCAGTTACCTTGGAGACATTAATGAAAAACTGTTTTTT. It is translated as CASSYLGDINEKLFF.

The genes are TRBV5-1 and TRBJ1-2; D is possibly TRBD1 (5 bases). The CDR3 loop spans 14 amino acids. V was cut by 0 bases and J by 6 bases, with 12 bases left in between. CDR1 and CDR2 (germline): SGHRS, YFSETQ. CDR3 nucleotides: TGCGCCAGCAGCTTGGAAGACAGTCTAAATGGCTACACCTTC. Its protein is CASSLEDSLNGYTF.

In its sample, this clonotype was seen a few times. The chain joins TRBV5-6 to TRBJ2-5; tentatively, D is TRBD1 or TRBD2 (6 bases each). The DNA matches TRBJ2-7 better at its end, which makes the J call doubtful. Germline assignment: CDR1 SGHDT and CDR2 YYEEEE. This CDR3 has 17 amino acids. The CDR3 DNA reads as TGTGCCAGCAGCTTGATCCGAGGGGGGAACGAAGGGTACGAGCAGTACTTC. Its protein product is CASSLIRGGNEGYEQYF.

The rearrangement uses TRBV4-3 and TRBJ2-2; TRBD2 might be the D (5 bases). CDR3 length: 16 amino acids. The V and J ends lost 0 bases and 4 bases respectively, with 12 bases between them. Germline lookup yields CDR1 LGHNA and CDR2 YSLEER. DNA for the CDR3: TGCGCCAGCAGCCAAGATTGGAGGACTTCCACCGGGGAGCTGTTTTTT. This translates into CASSQDWRTSTGELFF.

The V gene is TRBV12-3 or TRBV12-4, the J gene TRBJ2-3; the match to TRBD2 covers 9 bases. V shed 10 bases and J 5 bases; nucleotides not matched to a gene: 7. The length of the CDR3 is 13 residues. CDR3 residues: CATYLAGEDTQYF. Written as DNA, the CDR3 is TGTGCCACGTACTTAGCGGGGGAAGATACGCAGTATTTT.

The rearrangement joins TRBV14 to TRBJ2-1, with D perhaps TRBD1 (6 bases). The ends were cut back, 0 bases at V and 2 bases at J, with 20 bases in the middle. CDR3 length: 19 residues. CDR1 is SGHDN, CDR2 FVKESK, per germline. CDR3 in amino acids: CASSQEEVLGTWAYNEQFF. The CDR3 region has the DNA TGTGCCAGCAGCCAAGAAGAAGTCCTGGGGACATGGGCCTACAATGAGCAGTTCTTC.

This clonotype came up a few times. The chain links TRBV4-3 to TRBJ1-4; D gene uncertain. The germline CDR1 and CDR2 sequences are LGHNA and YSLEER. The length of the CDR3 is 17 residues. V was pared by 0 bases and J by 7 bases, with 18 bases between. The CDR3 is CASSQDWGLGISEKLFF. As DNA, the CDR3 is TGCGCCAGCAGCCAAGATTGGGGTTTGGGTATCAGTGAAAAACTGTTTTTT.

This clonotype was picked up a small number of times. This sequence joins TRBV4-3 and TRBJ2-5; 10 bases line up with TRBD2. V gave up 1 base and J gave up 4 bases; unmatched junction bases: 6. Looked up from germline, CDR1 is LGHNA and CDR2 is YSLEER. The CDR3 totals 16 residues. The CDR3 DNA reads TGCGCCAGCAGCCAAGGGGGGGCTAGCGGGGGAGAGACCCAGTACTTC. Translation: CASSQGGASGGETQYF.

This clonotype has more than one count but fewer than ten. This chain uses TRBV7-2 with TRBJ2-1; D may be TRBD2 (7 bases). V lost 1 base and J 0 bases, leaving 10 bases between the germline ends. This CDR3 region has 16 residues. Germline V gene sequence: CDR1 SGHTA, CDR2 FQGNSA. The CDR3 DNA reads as TGTGCCAGCAGCTTAGGGGGGGGCATCTCCTACAATGAGCAGTTCTTC. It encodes CASSLGGGISYNEQFF. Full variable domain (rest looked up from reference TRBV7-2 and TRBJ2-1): GAGVSQSPSNKVTEKGKDVELRCDPISGHTALYWYRQSLGQGLEFLIYFQGNSAPDKSGLPSDRFSAERTGGSVSTLTIQRTQQEDSAVYLCASSLGGGISYNEQFFGPGTRLTVL.

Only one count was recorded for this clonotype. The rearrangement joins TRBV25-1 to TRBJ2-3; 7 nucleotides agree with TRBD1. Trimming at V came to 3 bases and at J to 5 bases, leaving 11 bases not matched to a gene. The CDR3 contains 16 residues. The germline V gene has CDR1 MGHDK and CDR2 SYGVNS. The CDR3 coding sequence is TGTGCCAGCAGTGACCTTGAGGACAGGCAGGAAGATACGCAGTATTTT. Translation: CASSDLEDRQEDTQYF.

The CDR3 protein is CASSFRAGFQETQYF. CDR3 sequence (DNA): TGTGCCAGCAGTTTTCGAGCGGGCTTCCAAGAGACCCAGTACTTC. The V gene is TRBV12-3 or TRBV12-4, the J gene TRBJ2-5, with TRBD2 as a possible D gene (6 bases). The CDR3 runs to 15 residues. V was clipped by 3 bases and J by 1 base, with 12 bases between them.

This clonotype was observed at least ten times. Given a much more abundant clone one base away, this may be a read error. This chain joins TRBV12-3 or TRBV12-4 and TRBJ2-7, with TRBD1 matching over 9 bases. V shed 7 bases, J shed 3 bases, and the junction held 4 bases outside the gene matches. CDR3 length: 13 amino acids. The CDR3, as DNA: TGTGCCAGCACCCCGGGACAGGGCTACGAGCAGTACTTC. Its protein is CASTPGQGYEQYF.

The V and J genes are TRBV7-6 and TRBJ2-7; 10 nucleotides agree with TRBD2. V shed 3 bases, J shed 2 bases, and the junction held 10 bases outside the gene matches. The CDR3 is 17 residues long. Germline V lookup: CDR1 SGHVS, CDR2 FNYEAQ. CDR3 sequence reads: CASSLTSGPEPTYEQYF. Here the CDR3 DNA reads TGTGCCAGCAGCTTGACTAGCGGGCCCGAGCCTACCTACGAGCAGTACTTC. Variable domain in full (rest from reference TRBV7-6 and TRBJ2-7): GAGVSQSPRYKVTKRGQDVALRCDPISGHVSLYWYRQALGQGPEFLTYFNYEAQQDKSGLPNDRFSAERPEGSISTLTIQRTEQRDSAMYRCASSLTSGPEPTYEQYFGPGTRLTVT.

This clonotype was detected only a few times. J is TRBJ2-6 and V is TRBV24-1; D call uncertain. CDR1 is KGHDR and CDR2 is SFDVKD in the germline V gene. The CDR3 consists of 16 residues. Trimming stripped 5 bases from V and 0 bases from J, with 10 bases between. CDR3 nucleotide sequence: TGTGCCACCAGTGCTCCAGGAAGCTCTGGGGCCAACGTCCTGACTTTC. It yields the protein CATSAPGSSGANVLTF.

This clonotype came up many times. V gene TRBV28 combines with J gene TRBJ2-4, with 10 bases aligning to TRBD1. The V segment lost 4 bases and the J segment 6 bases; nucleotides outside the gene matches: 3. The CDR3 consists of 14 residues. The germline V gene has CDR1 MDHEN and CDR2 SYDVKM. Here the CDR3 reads CASSYRDRGNIQYF. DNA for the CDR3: TGTGCCAGCAGTTACCGGGACAGGGGAAACATTCAGTACTTC. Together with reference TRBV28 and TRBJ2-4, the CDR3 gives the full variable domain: DVKVTQSSRYLVKRTGEKVFLECVQDMDHENMFWYRQDPGLGLRLIYFSYDVKMKEKGDIPEGYSVSREKKERFSLILESASTNQTSMYLCASSYRDRGNIQYFGAGTRLSVL.

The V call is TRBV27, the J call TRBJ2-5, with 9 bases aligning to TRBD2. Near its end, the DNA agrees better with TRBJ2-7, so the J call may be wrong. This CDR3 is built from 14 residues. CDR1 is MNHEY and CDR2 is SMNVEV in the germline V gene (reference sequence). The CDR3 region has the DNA TGTGCCAGCAGCCCGACTAGCGGCCTGCACGAGCAGTACTTC. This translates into CASSPTSGLHEQYF.

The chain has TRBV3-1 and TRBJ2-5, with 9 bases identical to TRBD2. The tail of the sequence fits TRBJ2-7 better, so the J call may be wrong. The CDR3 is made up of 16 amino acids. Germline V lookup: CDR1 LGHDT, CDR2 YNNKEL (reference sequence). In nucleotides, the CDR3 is TGTGCCAGCAGCCAGGTAGCGGGGGTGGCCTCCTACGAGCAGTACTTC. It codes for CASSQVAGVASYEQYF.

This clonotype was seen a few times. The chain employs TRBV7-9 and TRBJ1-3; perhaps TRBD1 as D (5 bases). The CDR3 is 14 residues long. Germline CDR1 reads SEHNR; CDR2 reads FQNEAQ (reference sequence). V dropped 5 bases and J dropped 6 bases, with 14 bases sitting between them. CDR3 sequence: CASSRTGAENTIYF. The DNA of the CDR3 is TGTGCCAGCAGCCGTACCGGGGCCGAAAACACCATATATTTT.

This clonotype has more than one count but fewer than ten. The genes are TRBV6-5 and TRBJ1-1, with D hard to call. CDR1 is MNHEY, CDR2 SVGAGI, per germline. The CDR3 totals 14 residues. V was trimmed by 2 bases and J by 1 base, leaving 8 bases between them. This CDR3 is CASSYGNPNTEAFF. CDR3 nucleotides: TGTGCCAGCAGTTACGGCAACCCGAACACTGAAGCTTTCTTT.

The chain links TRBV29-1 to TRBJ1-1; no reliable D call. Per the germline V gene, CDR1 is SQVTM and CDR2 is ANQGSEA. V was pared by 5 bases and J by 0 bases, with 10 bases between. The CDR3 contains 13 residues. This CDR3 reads CSVRSRMNTEAFF. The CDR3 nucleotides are TGCAGCGTTCGGAGCAGGATGAACACTGAAGCTTTCTTT.

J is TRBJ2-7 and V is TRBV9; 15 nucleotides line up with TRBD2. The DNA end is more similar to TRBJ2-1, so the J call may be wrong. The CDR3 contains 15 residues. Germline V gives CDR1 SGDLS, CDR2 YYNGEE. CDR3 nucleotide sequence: TGTGCCAGCAGCGTTACCGGGACTAGCGGGGGGGAGCAGTTCTTC. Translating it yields CASSVTGTSGGEQFF.